This T cell receptor (beta chain) came from a study of blood T cell repertoires in COVID-19. Study-wide background: The United States, Italy and Spain provided the acute and convalescent COVID-19 samples. PBMCs, B-cell-depleted T cells, or T cells provided the cDNA or gDNA that made up the material.

The study recruited people aged about 18 to 89 years across some 23 US areas. Cohort assignment relied on participant-reported clinical history. Generated by immunoSEQ multiplex PCR, the TCRdb table keeps only in-frame clones and is missing some. The data hold about 200,000 clones, with approximately 80% observed a single time. Germline-derived CDR1 and CDR2 are MGHRA and YSYEKL. Trimming pared 0 bases from V and 4 bases from J, leaving 10 bases between. The CDR3 consists of 15 residues. The specimen was PBMCs or T cells enriched from blood (not recorded which). This TCR came from a man aged 35 to 55 who had recovered from COVID-19. The genes are TRBV4-1 and TRBJ2-1; tentatively, D is TRBD2 (5 bases). CDR3 protein: CASSQDGLLYNEQFF. The CDR3 DNA reads as TGCGCCAGCAGCCAAGATGGACTTTTATACAATGAGCAGTTCTTC.